The 20 T cell receptor beta chains reported below all come from one sample, sequenced in a study of T cell changes during pregnancy in multiple sclerosis. The data were produced by immunoSEQ multiplex PCR, yet TCRdb's version contains in-frame clones alone and is incomplete. The sample contains tens of thousands of clones, roughly 90% of which appear only once. The source was CD8+ T cells from peripheral blood mononuclear cells, collected in the first trimester of pregnancy. All receptors derive from a female donor with multiple sclerosis, enrolled in a pregnancy study.

The chain carries TRBV4-1 and TRBJ2-1; 8 bases match TRBD2. Germline loops: CDR1 MGHRA, CDR2 YSYEKL. V shed 0 bases, J shed 9 bases, and the junction held 10 bases outside the gene matches. CDR3 length: 16 amino acids. CDR3 sequence: CASSQEAGLVRSEQFF. The CDR3 DNA reads as TGCGCCAGCAGCCAAGAGGCGGGACTAGTCCGCAGTGAGCAGTTCTTC.

This chain connects TRBV28 to TRBJ2-1; 13 positions match TRBD2. Germline V gives CDR1 MDHEN, CDR2 SYDVKM. Unmatched junction bases numbered 5, after V lost 5 bases and J lost 10 bases. CDR3 length: 14 amino acids. CDR3 in DNA: TGTGCCAGCAGTCCCGGGACTAGCGGGAACGAGCAGTTCTTC. Its translation is CASSPGTSGNEQFF.

This rearrangement joins TRBV7-4 to TRBJ1-1; 12 bases align to TRBD1. Looked up from germline, CDR1 is SGHVT and CDR2 is SQSDAQ. The V gene end was trimmed by 2 bases and the J gene end by 3 bases; junction bases not matched to a gene: 10. The CDR3 extends over 18 amino acids. The CDR3 sequence is CASSLKAGTGGEDTEAFF. Here the CDR3 DNA reads TGTGCCAGCAGCTTAAAGGCCGGGACAGGGGGCGAGGACACTGAAGCTTTCTTT.

The chain employs TRBV4-2 and TRBJ1-2, with 7 bases fitting TRBD1. CDR1 is LGHNA, CDR2 YNFKEQ, per germline. There are 16 residues in the CDR3. Germline trimming cut 1 base from V and 8 bases from J; bases unmatched to any gene: 13. The CDR3 reads CASSQVLEQGLGGYTF. The DNA of the CDR3 is TGTGCCAGCAGCCAAGTTCTAGAACAGGGGCTAGGAGGCTACACCTTC.

The gene calls are TRBV10-1 and TRBJ1-1; 7 bases agree with TRBD1. J lost 7 bases, V lost 3 bases, and 5 bases had no gene match. Per germline, CDR1 WNHNN and CDR2 SYGVQD (reference sequence). The CDR3 runs to 13 residues. The chain's CDR3 is CASSDGTVGEAFF. The CDR3 nucleotides read TGCGCCAGCAGTGATGGGACAGTGGGTGAAGCTTTCTTT.

The gene calls are TRBV5-6 and TRBJ2-7; the D gene is possibly TRBD1 (5 bases). Looked up from germline, CDR1 is SGHDT and CDR2 is YYEEEE. The CDR3 extends over 16 amino acids. V was cut by 0 bases and J by 2 bases, with 15 bases left in between. The CDR3 region has the DNA TGTGCCAGCAGCTTGGCTTCGACAGCCAGCACCTACGAGCAGTACTTC. It is translated as CASSLASTASTYEQYF.

The chain is built from TRBV25-1 and TRBJ2-5; no firm D call. This CDR3 has 14 amino acids. V was trimmed by 1 base and J by 7 bases, leaving 13 bases between them. Germline assignment: CDR1 MGHDK and CDR2 SYGVNS. In nucleotides, the CDR3 is TGTGCCAGCAGTGAATCCTCGTCCGGGTGGACCCAGTACTTC. Translating it yields CASSESSSGWTQYF.

The chain links TRBV19 to TRBJ2-3; 8 bases are shared with TRBD2. CDR1 and CDR2 from the germline V gene are LNHDA and SQIVND (reference sequence). CDR3 length: 16 amino acids. The V segment lost 4 bases and the J segment 4 bases; nucleotides outside the gene matches: 10. The CDR3, as DNA: TGTGCCAGTAGTAAGGTTAAAGCGGGAGAAGCAGATACGCAGTATTTT. Translated, it gives CASSKVKAGEADTQYF.

For the CDR3, the DNA is TGTGCCAGCAGCGTCGATCCTCGAGACAGGCAGAGTAGCTATGGCTACACCTTC. Its translation is CASSVDPRDRQSSYGYTF. The chain combines TRBV9 with TRBJ1-2; tentatively, D is TRBD1 (6 bases). Trimming took 2 bases from V and 4 from J, leaving 24 bases between them. The CDR3 runs to 18 residues. Germline assignment: CDR1 SGDLS and CDR2 YYNGEE.

The V gene is TRBV5-5, the J gene TRBJ2-7, with D tentatively TRBD2 (6 bases). The germline V and J ends were trimmed by 0 bases and 6 bases, with 13 bases remaining between them. Looked up from germline, CDR1 is SGHKS and CDR2 is YYEKEE (reference sequence). The CDR3 contains 14 residues. The CDR3 nucleotides are TGTGCCAGCAGCTTGGTTGGGGGGTCGCGCGAGCAGTACTTC. Protein sequence: CASSLVGGSREQYF.

This chain joins TRBV11-3 and TRBJ2-7, with D possibly being TRBD2 (6 bases). The CDR3 totals 13 residues. Looked up from germline, CDR1 is SGHNT and CDR2 is YENEEA. Deletions cut 0 bases from V and 3 bases from J, with 6 bases between. For the CDR3, the DNA is TGTGCCAGCAGCTTAGAGCGGGGCTACGAGCAGTACTTC. Residues: CASSLERGYEQYF.

This rearrangement joins TRBV7-9 to TRBJ2-5, with D possibly TRBD2 on 5 matching bases. This CDR3 comprises 12 residues. V was trimmed by 1 base and J by 10 bases, leaving 10 bases between them. The germline gives CDR1 SEHNR, CDR2 FQNEAQ (reference sequence). CDR3 protein: CASSLVPGDQYF. In nucleotides, the CDR3 is TGTGCCAGCAGCTTAGTCCCCGGGGACCAGTACTTC.

The chain links TRBV13 to TRBJ2-3; D possibly corresponds to TRBD2 (5 bases). Germline values: CDR1 PRHDT, CDR2 FYEKMQ (reference sequence). With 6 bases removed from V and 5 bases from J, the gap between germline ends came to 15 bases. The CDR3 contains 14 residues. The CDR3 DNA reads as TGTGCCAGCAGTCCTCTAGCTGTGGGAGATACGCAGTATTTT. Encoded protein: CASSPLAVGDTQYF.

V usage is TRBV18 and J usage is TRBJ2-7; the match to TRBD2 covers 8 bases. The germline V gene has CDR1 KGHSH and CDR2 LQKENI. CDR3 length: 15 residues. After removal of 6 bases from V and 0 bases from J, the junction contained 7 bases not matched to a gene. The CDR3 sequence: CASSRAGTSSYEQYF. The CDR3 DNA reads as TGTGCCAGCTCGAGGGCCGGGACTAGCTCCTACGAGCAGTACTTC.

CDR3 nucleotide sequence: TGTGCCAGCAGCCCGAGCACAGATACGCAGTATTTT. This encodes CASSPSTDTQYF. The V call is TRBV5-4, the J call TRBJ2-3; D unclear. This CDR3 is built from 12 residues. V lost 4 bases to trimming and J lost 0 bases, with 3 bases between them. From germline, CDR1 is SGHNT and CDR2 YYREEE (reference sequence).

The gene calls are TRBV27 and TRBJ2-3; 9 nucleotides agree with TRBD2. Trimming at V came to 9 bases and at J to 3 bases, leaving 10 bases not matched to a gene. The CDR3 has 15 residues. Germline CDR1 MNHEY, CDR2 SMNVEV (reference sequence). The CDR3 region is CASKREDGGTDTQYF. DNA of the CDR3: TGTGCCAGTAAGCGGGAGGACGGAGGAACAGATACGCAGTATTTT.

This chain links TRBV30 with TRBJ1-2; D is ambiguous. This CDR3 is 11 amino acids long. Germline V gene data show CDR1 as GTSNPN and CDR2 as SVGIG (reference sequence). V lost 5 bases and J lost 5, with 9 bases in between. The CDR3 coding sequence is TGTGCCTGGGCGCTCGTTTATGGCTACACCTTC. Protein sequence: CAWALVYGYTF.

The V call is TRBV27, the J call TRBJ2-5, with a weak D call TRBD2 (7 bases). The CDR3 runs to 13 residues. The germline V gene has CDR1 MNHEY and CDR2 SMNVEV (reference sequence). V was trimmed by 5 bases and J by 5 bases, leaving 12 bases between them. CDR3 nucleotides: TGTGCCAGCAGTCTAGGGGGGGACGAGACCCAGTACTTC. It encodes CASSLGGDETQYF.

This rearrangement joins TRBV5-1 to TRBJ2-1; TRBD2 matches 14 bases. This CDR3 region has 15 residues. Germline V CDR1 and CDR2: SGHRS, YFSETQ. Trimming cost V 5 bases and J 9 bases; bases outside gene matches: 7. In DNA, the CDR3 is TGCGCCAGCAGTTCCGGGACTAGCGGGAGTTCTGAGCAGTTCTTC. Translated: CASSSGTSGSSEQFF.

The chain recombines TRBV30 with TRBJ2-7; D is possibly TRBD1 (6 bases). The V gene lost 5 bases and the J gene lost 7 bases, with 18 bases spanning the gap. This CDR3 contains 13 residues. Germline assignment: CDR1 GTSNPN and CDR2 SVGIG (reference sequence). The CDR3: CAWGEAGGWEQYF. In nucleotides, the CDR3 is TGTGCCTGGGGGGAAGCTGGGGGCTGGGAGCAGTACTTC.